This T cell receptor beta chain was identified during a study of blood T cell repertoires in COVID-19. Study information: The United States, Italy and Spain provided the acute and convalescent COVID-19 samples. T cells, B-cell-depleted T cells, or PBMCs provided the cDNA or gDNA that served as material.

As handled by the study authors: Amplifying reference gene primers gave estimates of nucleated cell counts. Using immunoSEQ multiplex PCR, the repertoire was profiled, and TCRdb retains in-frame clones only, with some absent. V, J and clone size derive from that table, while D and trimming were established from the DNA sequence. Of around 300,000 clones listed, over 75% are singletons. Germline CDR1 SGHRS, CDR2 YFSETQ. V lost 0 bases and J lost 1, with 15 bases in between. The CDR3 sequence is 17 residues long. Each recovered donor of Cohort 3 presented with two negative PCRs, clearance, or symptom resolution.

Sequencing input: PBMCs or T cells enriched from blood (not recorded which). The clonotype comes from a woman aged 25 to 39 who had recovered from COVID-19. V and J are TRBV5-1 and TRBJ2-3; possibly TRBD1 for D (5 bases). The CDR3 coding sequence is TGCGCCAGCAGCTTGGGGGTTGACAGCCGAGGCACAGATACGCAGTATTTT. Translation gives CASSLGVDSRGTDTQYF.